A single sample gave rise to the 30 T cell receptor beta chains below, sequenced in a study of spatial heterogeneity in lung cancer. TCRdb fed the 5' RACE reads into MiXCR, producing one record per CDR3 protein. Seen here are about 13,000 distinct CDR3 sequences, approximately 4.8% observed once, and the top ten hold less than 45%. Documented time point: sample taken at primary tumor resection. Sequencing was performed on whole RNA extracted from tumor and nontumor lung tissue, or from frozen PBMC, and the material was left unsorted. The input for sequencing was lung tumor tissue, taken at surgery. These receptors all come from a human donor with early-stage non-small cell lung cancer.

This clonotype has only a few counts. With the library built for alpha chains, this beta chain is off target and its frequency is not meaningful. The chain has TRBV12-3 or TRBV12-4 and TRBJ2-1; TRBD1 matches 10 bases. CDR3 length: 15 amino acids. V shed 1 base and J 7 bases; nucleotides not matched to a gene: 4. DNA of the CDR3: TGTGCCAGCAGTTTAGAGGGACAGGGGTTAAATGAGCAGTTCTTC. Translated, it gives CASSLEGQGLNEQFF.

This clonotype has a count of ten or more. This beta chain is an unintended read in a library built for alpha chains; its size means little. The rearrangement joins TRBV6-5 to TRBJ1-6, with D unclear. Germline V CDR1 and CDR2: MNHEY, SVGAGI. This CDR3 region has 16 residues. Deletions cut 2 bases from V and 0 bases from J, with 8 bases between. The CDR3, as DNA: TGTGCCAGCAGTTACCTTCGAAGCTCCTATAATTCACCCCTCCACTTT. Its translation is CASSYLRSSYNSPLHF.

This clonotype was observed many times. Since the library was made to target alpha chains, this beta chain is a stray read and its abundance is not meaningful. Here the CDR3 DNA reads TGTGCCAGCAGCTTGGGTAATGAGCAGTTCTTC. Its protein is CASSLGNEQFF. The chain uses TRBV7-6 and TRBJ2-1; D gene ambiguous. This CDR3 has 11 amino acids. Trimming shortened V by 3 bases and J by 7 bases, and 4 bases separated the two germline ends. Germline CDR1 is SGHVS and CDR2 is FNYEAQ.

This clonotype was counted ten times or more. Being off target in a library aimed at alpha chains, this beta chain has a size of little meaning. The chain uses TRBV29-1 and TRBJ2-2; tentative D call: TRBD1 (5 bases). Germline V gene sequence: CDR1 SQVTM, CDR2 ANQGSEA. Trimming shortened V by 4 bases and J by 2 bases, and 23 bases separated the two germline ends. This CDR3 has 18 amino acids. CDR3 DNA: TGCAGCGTTGCCCAAGTTAATTCCTGGACAAAAAACACCGGGGAGCTGTTTTTT. As protein: CSVAQVNSWTKNTGELFF.

This clonotype was counted many times. This beta chain is a stray read from a library made for alpha chains; its abundance is not meaningful. J is TRBJ2-2 and V is TRBV14; D ambiguous. Trimming cost V 4 bases and J 4 bases, with 13 bases left between them. From germline, CDR1 is SGHDN and CDR2 FVKESK. The CDR3 totals 15 residues. CDR3 DNA sequence: TGTGCCAGCAGCCCGAATATGGCTCGCACCGGGGAGCTGTTTTTT. This codes for CASSPNMARTGELFF. The full variable domain, in which reference TRBV14 and TRBJ2-2 provide the parts outside the CDR3, is EAGVTQFPSHSVIEKGQTVTLRCDPISGHDNLYWYRRVMGKEIKFLLHFVKESKQDESGMPNNRFLAERTGGTYSTLKVQPAELEDSGVYFCASSPNMARTGELFFGEGSRLTVL.

Only a few counts were recorded for this clonotype. This beta chain is an off-target read within a library intended for alpha chains, so its frequency means little. The chain uses TRBV27 and TRBJ2-1, with TRBD2 matching over 12 bases. In germline, CDR1 is MNHEY, CDR2 SMNVEV (reference sequence). The ends lost 3 bases at V and 10 bases at J; junction bases unmatched: 7. CDR3 length equals 15 residues. The CDR3 region is CASSFLLAGGGEQFF. The DNA of the CDR3 is TGTGCCAGCAGTTTCCTACTAGCGGGGGGAGGGGAGCAGTTCTTC.

This clonotype was counted ten times or more. This beta chain is an unintended read in a library built for alpha chains; its size means little. The chain couples TRBV7-9 to TRBJ1-1, with D unclear. Germline V gene sequence: CDR1 SEHNR, CDR2 FQNEAQ (reference sequence). The ends were cut back, 5 bases at V and 3 bases at J, with 13 bases in the middle. There are 14 residues in the CDR3. The CDR3 loop is CASSTGVPDTEAFF. The CDR3 DNA sequence: TGTGCCAGCAGCACCGGGGTACCGGACACTGAAGCTTTCTTT. The full variable domain, rest sourced from reference TRBV7-9 and TRBJ1-1, is DTGVSQNPRHKITKRGQNVTFRCDPISEHNRLYWYRQTLGQGPEFLTYFQNEAQLEKSRLLSDRFSAERPKGSFSTLEIQRTEQGDSAMYLCASSTGVPDTEAFFGQGTRLTVV.

The table lists this clonotype with a few counts. This beta chain is off target for a library built for alpha chains, so its abundance means little. CDR3 DNA: TGTGCCAGCAGTTCCCGACAGGTAAAGGGGAACGAGCAGTACTTC. This sequence encodes CASSSRQVKGNEQYF. The chain uses TRBV12-3 or TRBV12-4 and TRBJ2-7; D is possibly TRBD1 (6 bases). The V gene lost 4 bases and the J gene lost 5 bases, with 18 bases spanning the gap. The CDR3 loop spans 15 amino acids.

Details on this clonotype: This beta chain slipped into a library made for alpha chains as a stray read, so its size is not meaningful. The CDR3, as DNA: TGTGCCAGCGGCTGGACAGGGTACGAGCAGTACGTC. It translates to CASGWTGYEQYV. This chain connects TRBV21-1 to TRBJ2-7; the table gives TRBD1 as D, unverified against the DNA. TRBV21-1 is assigned pseudogene status. CDR3 size: 12 residues.

This clonotype was counted only a few times. A library prepared for alpha chains yielded this beta chain as an off-target read; its size is of little meaning. The chain has TRBV29-1 and TRBJ2-5; maybe TRBD1 (5 bases). The germline V gene encodes CDR1 SQVTM and CDR2 ANQGSEA. CDR3 size: 14 residues. V dropped 4 bases and J dropped 1 base, with 13 bases sitting between them. This chain's CDR3 is CSVGTFYSQETQYF. The CDR3 bases are TGCAGCGTTGGGACATTTTATAGCCAAGAGACCCAGTACTTC.

There are many counts of this clonotype. This beta chain is a stray read from a library made for alpha chains; its abundance is not meaningful. V gene TRBV4-2 combines with J gene TRBJ1-1; 9 bases are a match to TRBD1. This CDR3 comprises 16 residues. Germline CDR1 reads LGHNA; CDR2 reads YNFKEQ. Trimming removed 4 bases from V and 2 bases from J; junction bases left unmatched: 8. In DNA form, the CDR3 reads TGTGCCAGCAGCCCCCGGACAGGGGAGGCAAACACTGAAGCTTTCTTT. It encodes CASSPRTGEANTEAFF.

This clonotype was recorded at least ten times. This beta chain appears as a stray read in a library generated for alpha chains; its size is not informative. The genes are TRBV11-2 and TRBJ2-1; D unclear. In germline, CDR1 is SGHAT, CDR2 FQNNGV. Trimming removed 0 bases from V and 6 bases from J, with 12 bases in between. The CDR3 sequence is 15 residues long. The DNA of the CDR3 is TGTGCCAGCAGCTTAGATCCGCTGACGGGCAATGAGCAGTTCTTC. The encoded protein is CASSLDPLTGNEQFF.

In this sample, this clonotype turned up many times. With the library built for alpha chains, this beta chain is off target and its frequency is not meaningful. The chain links TRBV27 to TRBJ2-3; 11 bases align to TRBD2. CDR1 and CDR2 from the germline V gene are MNHEY and SMNVEV (reference sequence). The CDR3 sequence is 17 residues long. V shed 1 base and J 2 bases; nucleotides not matched to a gene: 5. CDR3 amino acids: CASSLFALAGVTDTQYF. CDR3 nucleotides: TGTGCCAGCAGTTTATTTGCACTAGCGGGGGTCACAGATACGCAGTATTTT.

This clonotype was picked up many times. Since the library was made to target alpha chains, this beta chain is a stray read and its abundance is not meaningful. The chain joins TRBV20-1 to TRBJ1-2; D unresolved. The CDR3 sequence is 13 residues long. CDR1 is DFQATT, CDR2 SNEGSKA, per germline (reference sequence). V dropped 5 bases and J dropped 0 bases, with 10 bases sitting between them. CDR3 in amino acids: CSAQSGTNYGYTF. CDR3 nucleotide sequence: TGCAGTGCTCAAAGCGGGACTAACTATGGCTACACCTTC.

This clonotype has at least ten counts. This beta chain turned up in a library designed for alpha chains; as an off-target read, its abundance says little. The rearrangement links TRBV28 to TRBJ2-2; TRBD1 agrees at 8 bases. The J segment lost 3 bases and the V segment lost 4 bases, leaving 7 bases of the junction unmatched. In germline, CDR1 is MDHEN, CDR2 SYDVKM. This CDR3 is built from 16 residues. The chain's CDR3 is CASSYLGQVYTGELFF. The CDR3 DNA reads TGTGCCAGCAGTTACCTGGGACAGGTCTACACCGGGGAGCTGTTTTTT.

This clonotype showed up many times. This beta chain slipped into a library made for alpha chains as a stray read, so its size is not meaningful. The V and J genes are TRBV20-1 and TRBJ2-3, with a tentative D call TRBD2 (6 bases). The CDR3 extends over 15 amino acids. Germline-derived CDR1 and CDR2 are DFQATT and SNEGSKA (reference sequence). Trimming took 6 bases from V and 6 from J, leaving 22 bases between them. For the CDR3, the DNA is TGCAGTGCCCCCCCCCCTAGCGAATCAGGGGATACGCAGTATTTT. Residues: CSAPPPSESGDTQYF.

Ten or more counts support this clonotype. As an off-target read in a library built for alpha chains, this beta chain has a frequency of little significance. The V call is TRBV23-1, the J call TRBJ2-1, with D perhaps matching TRBD1 or TRBD2 (5 bases each). TRBV23-1 is labeled an ORF, and its function is uncertain. The CDR3 contains 19 residues. Trimming cost V 2 bases and J 2 bases, with 22 bases left between them. DNA for the CDR3: TGCGCCAGCAGTCAAGGTCGGAGGTTGGAAAGGGGCCCCTACAATGAGCAGTTCTTC. It is translated as CASSQGRRLERGPYNEQFF.

This clonotype was found many times. A library made for alpha chains picked up this beta chain off target, so its size means little. CDR3 sequence: CAISESGTPDRAFF. The CDR3 bases are TGTGCCATCAGTGAGTCCGGGACTCCTGATCGAGCTTTCTTT. The V and J genes are TRBV10-3 and TRBJ1-1; D is perhaps TRBD1 (5 bases). V shed 0 bases and J shed 10 bases, with 15 bases lying between them. Germline V gene data show CDR1 as ENHRY and CDR2 as SYGVKD. The length of the CDR3 is 14 residues.

This clonotype was counted many times. A library prepared for alpha chains yielded this beta chain as an off-target read; its size is of little meaning. The chain has TRBV9 and TRBJ2-2; TRBD2 aligns across 10 bases. The CDR3 is made up of 15 amino acids. Losses at the gene ends were 0 bases for V and 4 bases for J; bases not matched to a gene: 0. Germline loops: CDR1 SGDLS, CDR2 YYNGEE. CDR3 protein: CASSVASGSTGELFF. CDR3 DNA: TGTGCCAGCAGCGTAGCTAGCGGGAGCACCGGGGAGCTGTTTTTT. Full variable domain (missing parts from reference TRBV9 and TRBJ2-2): DSGVTQTPKHLITATGQRVTLRCSPRSGDLSVYWYQQSLDQGLQFLIQYYNGEERAKGNILERFSAQQFPDLHSELNLSSLELGDSALYFCASSVASGSTGELFFGEGSRLTVL.

This clonotype appeared a few times. This beta chain was picked up by a library intended for alpha chains and is off target, so its count carries little meaning. CDR3 DNA: TGCGCCAGCAGCAAAGGGACTAGCGGGAGACTTGAAGAGACCCAGTACTTC. The encoded protein is CASSKGTSGRLEETQYF. This chain uses TRBV4-1 with TRBJ2-5; 14 bases match TRBD2. Germline V gene sequence: CDR1 MGHRA, CDR2 YSYEKL. With V trimmed by 5 bases and J by 3 bases, 8 bases remained unmatched. The CDR3 has 17 residues.

Judged by abundance, this clonotype is medium-sized. Because this beta chain is a stray read in a library intended to capture alpha chains, its abundance should not be given much weight. CDR3 DNA sequence: TGTGCCAGCAGCACCGGACAGGGGGAAATTGAAGCTTTCTTT. It encodes CASSTGQGEIEAFF. This chain joins TRBV13 and TRBJ1-1; TRBD1 agrees at 10 bases. Germline lookup yields CDR1 PRHDT and CDR2 FYEKMQ (reference sequence). The CDR3 has 14 amino acids. V gave up 5 bases and J gave up 7 bases; unmatched junction bases: 7.

At least ten counts were recorded for this clonotype. With the library built for alpha chains, this beta chain is off target and its frequency is not meaningful. The V gene is TRBV29-1, the J gene TRBJ2-1; D is unclear. The CDR3 length is 14 residues. Germline V gives CDR1 SQVTM, CDR2 ANQGSEA. With 4 bases removed from V and 4 bases from J, the gap between germline ends came to 14 bases. The CDR3 bases are TGCAGCGTTGTCAGGCTAGAGGAATACAATGAGCAGTTCTTC. Translating gives CSVVRLEEYNEQFF.

Many counts were recorded for this clonotype. In a library made to pick up alpha chains, this beta chain is a stray read with a size that means little. The rearrangement links TRBV2 to TRBJ2-3; 7 positions agree with TRBD2. The V and J ends lost 4 bases and 5 bases, in that order; junction bases with no gene match: 3. The CDR3 totals 13 residues. Germline values: CDR1 SNHLY, CDR2 FYNNEI. CDR3 loop: CASSVGLRDTQYF. CDR3 coding DNA: TGTGCCAGCAGTGTGGGACTAAGAGATACGCAGTATTTT.

This clonotype was detected ten times or more. A library prepared for alpha chains yielded this beta chain as an off-target read; its size is of little meaning. The chain couples TRBV7-9 to TRBJ2-3; TRBD2 matches at 9 bases. From germline, CDR1 is SEHNR and CDR2 FQNEAQ (reference sequence). V shed 0 bases and J 6 bases; nucleotides not matched to a gene: 7. The CDR3 loop spans 16 amino acids. CDR3 region: CASSLAVAGARDTQYF. The CDR3 nucleotides read TGTGCCAGCAGCTTAGCAGTAGCGGGGGCGCGGGATACGCAGTATTTT.

To note about this clonotype: The library was designed around alpha chains, so this beta chain is a stray read whose abundance carries little weight. The V gene is TRBV3-1, the J gene TRBJ2-1; D possibly corresponds to TRBD1 (6 bases). Germline V gene data show CDR1 as LGHDT and CDR2 as YNNKEL (reference sequence). The CDR3 consists of 14 residues. V was trimmed by 3 bases and J by 5 bases, leaving 11 bases between them. CDR3 loop: CASSHQGFHNEQFF. The CDR3 nucleotides are TGTGCCAGCAGCCACCAGGGGTTTCACAATGAGCAGTTCTTC.

In its sample, this clonotype was seen many times. This beta chain came through as a stray read in a library set up for alpha chains, and its size says little. The chain has TRBV7-9 and TRBJ2-5; no firm D call. The germline CDR1 and CDR2 sequences are SEHNR and FQNEAQ (reference sequence). The CDR3 is 13 residues long. V lost 1 base to trimming and J lost 5 bases, with 8 bases between them. The CDR3 reads CASSLVSRETQYF. The CDR3 DNA follows: TGTGCCAGCAGCTTAGTTTCCCGGGAGACCCAGTACTTC.

This clonotype appeared many times. A library prepared for alpha chains yielded this beta chain as an off-target read; its size is of little meaning. This chain links TRBV12-3 or TRBV12-4 with TRBJ1-1; possibly TRBD1 for D (6 bases). Trimming took off 8 bases at V and 4 bases at J, with 29 bases between the two ends. The CDR3 runs to 18 residues. For the CDR3, the DNA is TGTGCCAGCTTTACCTTTCCGGGGACACCCCCTTGGGGCACTGAAGCTTTCTTT. Protein sequence: CASFTFPGTPPWGTEAFF.

This clonotype was seen many times. This beta chain is off target for a library built for alpha chains, so its abundance means little. V and J are TRBV6-6 and TRBJ1-5, with no clear D. V lost 2 bases and J lost 0, with 8 bases in between. Per germline, CDR1 MNHNY and CDR2 SVGAGI (reference sequence). The length of the CDR3 is 15 residues. This CDR3 is CASSYNPYSNQPQHF. The DNA of the CDR3 is TGTGCCAGCAGTTACAATCCTTATAGCAATCAGCCCCAGCATTTT.

This clonotype has at least ten counts. This beta chain appears as a stray read in a library generated for alpha chains; its size is not informative. This chain connects TRBV20-1 to TRBJ2-1, with D possibly matching TRBD1 (5 bases). Germline-derived CDR1 and CDR2 are DFQATT and SNEGSKA (reference sequence). V lost 0 bases, J lost 8 bases, and 14 bases lay in between. This CDR3 is built from 14 residues. CDR3 bases: TGCAGTGCTAGAGATCAGGGCGCACGGGATGAGCAGTTCTTC. This codes for CSARDQGARDEQFF.

This clonotype was seen repeatedly, ten times or more. Being off target in a library aimed at alpha chains, this beta chain has a size of little meaning. The V gene is TRBV10-3, the J gene TRBJ2-7; possibly TRBD2 for D (5 bases). Germline lookup yields CDR1 ENHRY and CDR2 SYGVKD. CDR3 size: 15 residues. V was cut by 5 bases and J by 5 bases, with 19 bases left in between. The CDR3 sequence is CAISRGLGIGNEQYV. In nucleotides, the CDR3 is TGTGCCATCAGTAGAGGCCTAGGAATCGGGAACGAGCAGTACGTC.